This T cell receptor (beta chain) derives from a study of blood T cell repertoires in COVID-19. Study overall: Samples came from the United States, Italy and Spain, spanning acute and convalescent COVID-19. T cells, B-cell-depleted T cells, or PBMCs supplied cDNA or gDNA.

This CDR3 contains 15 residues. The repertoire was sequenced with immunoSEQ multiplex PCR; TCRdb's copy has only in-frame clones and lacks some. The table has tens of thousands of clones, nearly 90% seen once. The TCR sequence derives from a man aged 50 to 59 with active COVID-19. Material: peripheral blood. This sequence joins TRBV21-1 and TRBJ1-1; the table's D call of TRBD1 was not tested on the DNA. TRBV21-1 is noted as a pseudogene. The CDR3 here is CASSKEDRAFWGAFF. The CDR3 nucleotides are TGTGCCAGCAGCAAAGAGGACAGGGCATTTTGGGGAGCTTTCTTT.